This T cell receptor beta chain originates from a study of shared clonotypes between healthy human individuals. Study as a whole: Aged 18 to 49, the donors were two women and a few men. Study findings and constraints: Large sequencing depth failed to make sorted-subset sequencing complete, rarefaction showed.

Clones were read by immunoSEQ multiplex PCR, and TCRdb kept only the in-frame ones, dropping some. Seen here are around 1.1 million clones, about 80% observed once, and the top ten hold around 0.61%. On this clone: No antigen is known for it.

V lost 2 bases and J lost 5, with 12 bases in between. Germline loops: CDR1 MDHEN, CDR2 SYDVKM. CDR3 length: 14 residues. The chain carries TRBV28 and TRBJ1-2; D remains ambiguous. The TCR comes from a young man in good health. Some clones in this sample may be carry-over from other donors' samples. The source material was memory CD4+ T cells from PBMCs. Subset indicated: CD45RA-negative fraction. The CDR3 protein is CASSLTPQIYGYTF. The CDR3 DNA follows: TGTGCCAGCAGTTTAACTCCACAGATTTATGGCTACACCTTC.